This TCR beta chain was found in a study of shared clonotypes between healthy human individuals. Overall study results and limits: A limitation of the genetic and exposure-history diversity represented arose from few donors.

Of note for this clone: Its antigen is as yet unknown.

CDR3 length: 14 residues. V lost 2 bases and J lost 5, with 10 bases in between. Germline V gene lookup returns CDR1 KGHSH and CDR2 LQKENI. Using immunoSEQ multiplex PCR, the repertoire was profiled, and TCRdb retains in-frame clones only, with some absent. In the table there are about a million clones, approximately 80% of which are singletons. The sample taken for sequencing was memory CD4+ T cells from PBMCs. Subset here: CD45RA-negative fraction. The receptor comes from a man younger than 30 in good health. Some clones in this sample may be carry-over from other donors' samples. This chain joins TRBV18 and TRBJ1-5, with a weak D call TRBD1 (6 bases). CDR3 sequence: CASSPNQGHQPQHF. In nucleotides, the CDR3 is TGTGCCAGCTCACCAAACCAGGGGCATCAGCCCCAGCATTTT.